These 10 T cell receptor beta chains originate from one sample sequenced in a study of T cells in Graves' hyperthyroidism and ophthalmopathy. From RNA transcripts, TCR beta CDR3 regions were amplified. The HTBI primer set was used in a first-round RT-PCR of the TCR CDR3. MiXCR was run by TCRdb on the multiplex PCR reads, yielding one entry per CDR3 protein. In the table there are a few hundred thousand distinct CDR3 sequences, 15% to 19% of which are singletons. The sample taken for sequencing was blood. The origin of the receptors is a woman in her twenties or thirties with Graves' hyperthyroidism.

This clonotype occurred many times. V is TRBV20-1 and J is TRBJ1-5; D remains unclear. This CDR3 has 13 amino acids. V dropped 0 bases and J dropped 5 bases, with 8 bases sitting between them. Germline CDR1 DFQATT, CDR2 SNEGSKA (reference sequence). The CDR3 spells CSAREHPDQPQHF. CDR3 in DNA: TGCAGTGCTAGAGAGCATCCCGATCAGCCCCAGCATTTT.

In this sample, this clonotype turned up many times. The V gene is TRBV7-6, the J gene TRBJ2-3, with TRBD2 matching 8 bases. Germline CDR1 SGHVS, CDR2 FNYEAQ. There are 17 residues in the CDR3. The V gene end was trimmed by 4 bases and the J gene end by 4 bases; junction bases not matched to a gene: 13. DNA of the CDR3: TGTGCCAGCAGCTGGACGGGAGGGCCCGGAGAGGCAGATACGCAGTATTTT. The encoded protein is CASSWTGGPGEADTQYF.

In this sample, this clonotype turned up a few times. The V call is TRBV10-3, the J call TRBJ2-1; 8 bases are a match to TRBD1. The CDR3 contains 14 residues. Looked up from germline, CDR1 is ENHRY and CDR2 is SYGVKD. With V trimmed by 4 bases and J by 9 bases, 8 bases remained unmatched. This CDR3 is CAISAGQGFVEQFF. In DNA, the CDR3 is TGTGCCATCAGTGCCGGACAGGGATTCGTTGAGCAGTTCTTC.

This clonotype was counted ten times or more. The V and J genes are TRBV20-1 and TRBJ2-4; TRBD1 matches 7 bases. Per germline, CDR1 DFQATT and CDR2 SNEGSKA (reference sequence). Losses at the gene ends were 4 bases for V and 10 bases for J; bases not matched to a gene: 4. The CDR3 runs to 11 residues. CDR3: CSAKGTEIQYF. CDR3 DNA sequence: TGCAGTGCTAAAGGGACAGAAATTCAGTACTTC.

This clonotype was detected only a few times. The genes are TRBV12-3 or TRBV12-4 and TRBJ1-1, with TRBD1 as a possible D gene (5 bases). The CDR3 loop spans 17 amino acids. Trimming removed 7 bases from V and 2 bases from J, with 23 bases in between. As DNA, the CDR3 is TGTGCCAGCACCCCGAAGTTCCAACGACAGATAAACACTGAAGCTTTCTTT. This sequence encodes CASTPKFQRQINTEAFF.

This clonotype occurred many times. The CDR3 DNA follows: TGTGCCAGCTCACCTCCCGGGACGTATGAAGCTTTCTTT. It yields the protein CASSPPGTYEAFF. The chain uses TRBV18 and TRBJ1-1; tentative D call: TRBD1 (5 bases). The CDR3 extends over 13 amino acids. Trimming pared 3 bases from V and 7 bases from J, leaving 12 bases between. The germline gives CDR1 KGHSH, CDR2 LQKENI. Combining the CDR3 with reference TRBV18 and TRBJ1-1 gives the whole variable domain NAGVMQNPRHLVRRRGQEARLRCSPMKGHSHVYWYRQLPEEGLKFMVYLQKENIIDESGMPKERFSAEFPKEGPSILRIQQVVRGDSAAYFCASSPPGTYEAFFGQGTRLTVV.

Worth noting for this clonotype: Possible read error: a much larger clone is one base away. V is TRBV7-8 and J is TRBJ2-2, with D possibly TRBD2 on 5 matching bases. V lost 5 bases and J 0 bases, leaving 34 bases between the germline ends. Germline values: CDR1 SGHVS, CDR2 FQNEAQ. The CDR3 is made up of 23 amino acids. The CDR3 DNA reads TGTGCCAGCAGCCAGAAAGAGCAGCGGAAGGGCTACAGAACCGCTACGAACACCGGGGAGCTGTTTTTT. Residues: CASSQKEQRKGYRTATNTGELFF.

The chain has TRBV15 and TRBJ2-7, with D perhaps matching TRBD1 (6 bases). V lost 0 bases and J lost 6, with 15 bases in between. The length of the CDR3 is 15 residues. CDR1 is LNHNV, CDR2 YYDKDF, per germline (reference sequence). The chain's CDR3 is CATSRDLNRVSEQYF. CDR3 DNA: TGTGCCACCAGCAGAGATTTAAACAGGGTATCCGAGCAGTACTTC.

The V gene is TRBV3-1, the J gene TRBJ2-3; TRBD2 might be the D (5 bases). Germline V CDR1 and CDR2: LGHDT, YNNKEL (reference sequence). V was cut by 4 bases and J by 2 bases, with 13 bases left in between. The CDR3 is 15 residues long. The CDR3 sequence: CASSPLGGPTDTQYF. In DNA form, the CDR3 reads TGTGCCAGCAGCCCGTTGGGCGGGCCCACAGATACGCAGTATTTT.

The chain recombines TRBV27 with TRBJ1-6; no clear D gene. V was cut by 5 bases and J by 0 bases, with 14 bases left in between. Germline values: CDR1 MNHEY, CDR2 SMNVEV (reference sequence). This CDR3 has 17 amino acids. The CDR3 loop is CASSLRPLSSYNSPLHF. CDR3 nucleotides: TGTGCCAGCAGTCTCCGACCCCTTAGCTCCTATAATTCACCCCTCCACTTT.